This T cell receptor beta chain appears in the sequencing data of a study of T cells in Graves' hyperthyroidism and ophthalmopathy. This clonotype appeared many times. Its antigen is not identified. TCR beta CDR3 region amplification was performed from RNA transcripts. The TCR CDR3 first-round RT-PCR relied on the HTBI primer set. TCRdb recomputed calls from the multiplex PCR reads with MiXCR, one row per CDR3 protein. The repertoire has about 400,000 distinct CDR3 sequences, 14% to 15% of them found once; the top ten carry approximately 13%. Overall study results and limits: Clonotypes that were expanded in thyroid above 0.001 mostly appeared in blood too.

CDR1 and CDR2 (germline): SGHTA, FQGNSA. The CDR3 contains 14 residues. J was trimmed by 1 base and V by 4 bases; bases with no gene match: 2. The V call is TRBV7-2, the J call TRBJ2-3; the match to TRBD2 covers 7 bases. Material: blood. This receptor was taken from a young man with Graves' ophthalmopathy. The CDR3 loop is CASSSREGTDTQYF. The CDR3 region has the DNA TGTGCCAGCAGCTCACGGGAGGGCACAGATACGCAGTATTTT.